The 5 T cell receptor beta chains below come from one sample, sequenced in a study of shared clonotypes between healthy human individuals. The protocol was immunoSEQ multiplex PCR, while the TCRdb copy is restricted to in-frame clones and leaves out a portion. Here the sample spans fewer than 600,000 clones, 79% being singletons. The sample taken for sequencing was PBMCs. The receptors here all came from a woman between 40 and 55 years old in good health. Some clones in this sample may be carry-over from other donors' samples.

This chain's CDR3 is CASSSRTIGNTYEQYF. CDR3 coding DNA: TGTGCCAGCAGCTCCCGGACCATCGGCAATACCTACGAGCAGTACTTC. V usage is TRBV7-9 and J usage is TRBJ2-7, with D hard to call. The ends were cut back, 4 bases at V and 2 bases at J, with 18 bases in the middle. This CDR3 has 16 residues. Per the germline V gene, CDR1 is SEHNR and CDR2 is FQNEAQ (reference sequence). The full variable domain, its missing parts supplied by reference TRBV7-9 and TRBJ2-7, is DTGVSQNPRHKITKRGQNVTFRCDPISEHNRLYWYRQTLGQGPEFLTYFQNEAQLEKSRLLSDRFSAERPKGSFSTLEIQRTEQGDSAMYLCASSSRTIGNTYEQYFGPGTRLTVT.

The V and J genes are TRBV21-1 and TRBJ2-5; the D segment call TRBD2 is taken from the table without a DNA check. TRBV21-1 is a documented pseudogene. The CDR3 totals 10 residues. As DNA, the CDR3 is TGTGCCAGCACCGAAGAGACCCAGTACTTC. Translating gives CASTEETQYF.

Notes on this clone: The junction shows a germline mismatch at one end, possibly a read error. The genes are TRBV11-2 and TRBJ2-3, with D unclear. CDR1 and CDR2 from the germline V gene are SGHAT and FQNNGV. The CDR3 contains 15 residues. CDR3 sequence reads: CASSLDEWSRDTQYF. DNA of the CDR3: TGTGCCAGCAGCTTAGATGAGTGGAGCAGAGATACGCAGTATTTT.

CDR3 region: CASSILTGGYEQYF. CDR3 coding DNA: TGTGCCAGCAGCATTCTGACAGGGGGCTACGAGCAGTACTTC. V is TRBV7-4 and J is TRBJ2-7; 9 bases line up with TRBD1. Germline CDR1 is SGHVT and CDR2 is SQSDAQ. The CDR3 contains 14 residues. V was pared by 5 bases and J by 3 bases, with 5 bases of the junction left unmatched.

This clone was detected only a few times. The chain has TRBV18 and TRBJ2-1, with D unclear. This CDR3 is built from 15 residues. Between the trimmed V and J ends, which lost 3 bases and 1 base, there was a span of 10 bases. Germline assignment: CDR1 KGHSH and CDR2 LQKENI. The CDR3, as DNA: TGTGCCAGCTCACCTCCAGCCAAATCCTACAATGAGCAGTTCTTC. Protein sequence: CASSPPAKSYNEQFF.